These 28 T cell receptor beta chains share one sample of origin, sequenced in a study of shared clonotypes between healthy human individuals. Profiling relied on immunoSEQ multiplex PCR, and the TCRdb table lists in-frame clones only, not all of them. The repertoire holds fewer than 200,000 clones, approximately 60% seen once, with roughly 10% in the top ten. Sample: memory CD4+ T cells sorted from blood. Subset specified: CD45RA-negative fraction. Every receptor here comes from a man in his thirties or forties in good health.

This clone was observed a few times. The chain is built from TRBV5-4 and TRBJ2-1, with 8 positions matching TRBD2. J lost 5 bases, V lost 1 base, and 5 bases had no gene match. Germline values: CDR1 SGHNT, CDR2 YYREEE (reference sequence). The CDR3 is 15 amino acids. The CDR3 region is CASSLSGGFNNEQFF. The CDR3 nucleotides are TGTGCCAGCAGCTTGTCGGGAGGGTTTAACAATGAGCAGTTCTTC. The full variable domain, its missing parts supplied by reference TRBV5-4 and TRBJ2-1, is ETGVTQSPTHLIKTRGQQVTLRCSSQSGHNTVSWYQQALGQGPQFIFQYYREEENGRGNFPPRFSGLQFPNYSSELNVNALELDDSALYLCASSLSGGFNNEQFFGPGTRLTVL.

This clone was detected ten times or more. The sample carries other DNA sequences with the same CDR3. The chain employs TRBV2 and TRBJ2-7; 14 bases are a match to TRBD2. The CDR3 is made up of 16 amino acids. Germline CDR1 SNHLY, CDR2 FYNNEI. The J segment lost 3 bases and the V segment lost 6 bases, leaving 7 bases of the junction unmatched. CDR3 bases: TGTGCCAGCAGGGGGGGGACTAGCGGGAGAAGCTACGAGCAGTACTTC. Amino acid sequence: CASRGGTSGRSYEQYF.

The chain uses TRBV11-2 and TRBJ2-1; possibly TRBD2 for D (5 bases). With 4 bases removed from V and 5 bases from J, the gap between germline ends came to 12 bases. Germline V gene data show CDR1 as SGHAT and CDR2 as FQNNGV. The CDR3 runs to 14 residues. CDR3 sequence: CASSSIQRHNEQFF. CDR3 coding DNA: TGTGCCAGCAGCTCAATCCAGCGGCACAATGAGCAGTTCTTC.

This clone has just a few counts. This chain connects TRBV6-5 to TRBJ2-1, with 8 bases matching TRBD2. Trimming at V came to 2 bases and at J to 4 bases, leaving 7 bases not matched to a gene. Germline V lookup: CDR1 MNHEY, CDR2 SVGAGI. This CDR3 contains 16 residues. CDR3 loop: CASSYGLAGTYNEQFF. Here the CDR3 DNA reads TGTGCCAGCAGTTACGGGCTAGCGGGCACTTACAATGAGCAGTTCTTC.

The genes are TRBV4-2 and TRBJ1-1; 8 bases agree with TRBD1. V was clipped by 4 bases and J by 1 base; unmatched bases: 5. The length of the CDR3 is 15 residues. Per germline, CDR1 LGHNA and CDR2 YNFKEQ. CDR3 in DNA: TGTGCCAGCAGCCTCACAGGGGGGAGGAACACTGAAGCTTTCTTT. It is translated as CASSLTGGRNTEAFF.

The chain uses TRBV6-1 and TRBJ2-7; 8 bases are shared with TRBD1. The CDR3 is 19 residues long. The V segment lost 2 bases and the J segment 3 bases; nucleotides outside the gene matches: 18. Per germline, CDR1 MNHNS and CDR2 SASEGT. The CDR3 here is CASSESGTGGLLGFYEQYF. The CDR3, as DNA: TGTGCCAGCAGTGAATCCGGGACAGGCGGACTCTTAGGATTCTACGAGCAGTACTTC.

The chain employs TRBV4-2 and TRBJ2-5, with 7 bases identical to TRBD2. The CDR3 has 23 amino acids. The germline gives CDR1 LGHNA, CDR2 YNFKEQ. The V gene end was trimmed by 0 bases and the J gene end by 2 bases; junction bases not matched to a gene: 27. Here the CDR3 DNA reads TGTGCCAGCAGCCAAGAGAGGCGGGAGAATGTCCGCGGACGCCTGACGGTACAAGAGACCCAGTACTTC. Its protein is CASSQERRENVRGRLTVQETQYF.

The chain couples TRBV7-8 to TRBJ2-3; unclear D gene. Trimming took 4 bases from V and 0 from J, leaving 8 bases between them. Germline CDR1 is SGHVS and CDR2 is FQNEAQ. The CDR3 is made up of 14 amino acids. The CDR3 is CASSSQGSTDTQYF. CDR3 DNA: TGTGCCAGCAGCTCCCAAGGGAGCACAGATACGCAGTATTTT.

The CDR3 coding sequence is TGTGCCAGTACCCTCTCGGGAGGGCGGGATGAGCAGTTCTTC. It codes for CASTLSGGRDEQFF. V gene TRBV19 combines with J gene TRBJ2-1, with 8 bases aligning to TRBD2. The CDR3 sequence is 14 residues long. Germline CDR1 LNHDA, CDR2 SQIVND (reference sequence). The V gene end was trimmed by 7 bases and the J gene end by 8 bases; junction bases not matched to a gene: 10.

The V call is TRBV5-6, the J call TRBJ2-3; perhaps D is TRBD1 or TRBD2 (5 bases each). V lost 4 bases, J lost 1 base, and 7 bases lay in between. This CDR3 contains 13 residues. Germline V gives CDR1 SGHDT, CDR2 YYEEEE. CDR3 nucleotides: TGTGCCAGCAGCCAGGGAGGCACAGATACGCAGTATTTT. This sequence encodes CASSQGGTDTQYF.

V and J are TRBV15 and TRBJ1-1; D not certain. The V gene lost 1 base and the J gene lost 11 bases, with 14 bases spanning the gap. Germline values: CDR1 LNHNV, CDR2 YYDKDF (reference sequence). The CDR3 runs 13 residues. Here the CDR3 reads CATSRGKQSWAFF. The DNA for the CDR3 is TGTGCCACCAGCAGAGGGAAACAATCGTGGGCTTTCTTT.

The CDR3 DNA follows: TGTGCCAGCAGCTTGTTGACAGGGACCGGGGACACCATATATTTT. Protein product: CASSLLTGTGDTIYF. This chain links TRBV11-2 with TRBJ1-3, with TRBD1 identical over 7 bases. CDR1 and CDR2 (germline): SGHAT, FQNNGV. Trimming at V came to 3 bases and at J to 8 bases, leaving 10 bases not matched to a gene. The CDR3 is 15 residues long.

The J gene is TRBJ1-5, the V gene TRBV6-1; TRBD1 matches at 10 bases. The CDR3 has 15 amino acids. Per the germline V gene, CDR1 is MNHNS and CDR2 is SASEGT. V trimming: 6 bases; J trimming: 2 bases; junction bases outside the gene matches: 4. The DNA for the CDR3 is TGTGCCAGCAGCGCGGGGACAGGGGGCAATCAGCCCCAGCATTTT. This encodes CASSAGTGGNQPQHF.

V is TRBV30 and J is TRBJ2-1; TRBD2 might be the D (6 bases). V dropped 1 base and J dropped 4 bases, with 20 bases sitting between them. Germline values: CDR1 GTSNPN, CDR2 SVGIG (reference sequence). There are 17 residues in the CDR3. CDR3 region: CAWSGLGVAVNYNEQFF. The CDR3 DNA follows: TGTGCCTGGAGTGGATTGGGAGTAGCGGTTAATTACAATGAGCAGTTCTTC. Together with reference TRBV30 and TRBJ2-1, the CDR3 gives the full variable domain: SQTIHQWPATLVQPVGSPLSLECTVEGTSNPNLYWYRQAAGRGLQLLFYSVGIGQISSEVPQNLSASRPQDRQFILSSKKLLLSDSGFYLCAWSGLGVAVNYNEQFFGPGTRLTVL.

The chain employs TRBV18 and TRBJ2-5; D ambiguous. Trimming cost V 6 bases and J 1 base, with 9 bases left between them. The CDR3 sequence is 13 residues long. Germline V gene data show CDR1 as KGHSH and CDR2 as LQKENI. The CDR3 DNA reads as TGTGCCAGCTCCGTCCGGCTCCAAGAGACCCAGTACTTC. It encodes CASSVRLQETQYF.

As DNA, the CDR3 is TGTGCCACCAGCAGAGACGCGTTCAGGGGGACAGATACGCAGTATTTT. Protein product: CATSRDAFRGTDTQYF. The chain joins TRBV15 to TRBJ2-3; 7 bases fit TRBD1. With 0 bases clipped from V and 3 bases from J, the junction kept 6 bases outside the gene matches. Germline lookup yields CDR1 LNHNV and CDR2 YYDKDF (reference sequence). The CDR3 spans 16 residues.

The chain employs TRBV6-6 and TRBJ2-3; TRBD2 agrees at 16 bases. Germline V gene lookup returns CDR1 MNHNY and CDR2 SVGAGI (reference sequence). The CDR3 covers 15 residues. V was clipped by 5 bases and J by 8 bases; unmatched bases: 4. Here the CDR3 reads CASSLGTSGRATQYF. As DNA, the CDR3 is TGTGCCAGCAGTCTGGGGACTAGCGGGAGGGCTACGCAGTATTTT.

This chain joins TRBV30 and TRBJ1-1, with D possibly being TRBD1 (5 bases). Trimming cost V 5 bases and J 6 bases, with 19 bases left between them. CDR1 GTSNPN and CDR2 SVGIG come from the germline V gene (reference sequence). The CDR3 runs 14 residues. The CDR3 bases are TGTGCCTGGCAAGGGCTAAGGGGTAAAGCTGAAGCTTTCTTT. It translates to CAWQGLRGKAEAFF.

This chain uses TRBV5-1 with TRBJ1-4; no clear D. The CDR3 extends over 16 amino acids. V lost 0 bases, J lost 0 bases, and 9 bases lay in between. CDR1 is SGHRS and CDR2 is YFSETQ in the germline V gene. CDR3 sequence (DNA): TGCGCCAGCAGCTTGGCGGGCCATGCAACTAATGAAAAACTGTTTTTT. Its translation is CASSLAGHATNEKLFF.

The chain joins TRBV7-2 to TRBJ1-3; D unresolved. CDR1 is SGHTA and CDR2 is FQGNSA in the germline V gene. V dropped 5 bases and J dropped 1 base, with 18 bases sitting between them. The CDR3 loop spans 17 amino acids. In DNA form, the CDR3 reads TGTGCCAGCAGCCCAGTGGTAGGACTCCCTTCTGGAAACACCATATATTTT. This sequence encodes CASSPVVGLPSGNTIYF.

J is TRBJ1-3 and V is TRBV4-3; D perhaps matches TRBD1 (5 bases). V was shortened by 4 bases and J by 0 bases, with 16 bases between the two germline ends. CDR1 is LGHNA, CDR2 YSLEER, per germline. This CDR3 comprises 17 residues. CDR3 protein: CASSRVSSGSSGNTIYF. Written as DNA, the CDR3 is TGCGCCAGCAGCCGAGTATCTTCAGGGTCCTCTGGAAACACCATATATTTT.

The V and J genes are TRBV7-9 and TRBJ2-3, with TRBD2 identical over 11 bases. J was trimmed by 2 bases and V by 5 bases; bases with no gene match: 9. Germline V lookup: CDR1 SEHNR, CDR2 FQNEAQ (reference sequence). There are 17 residues in the CDR3. The CDR3 region has the DNA TGTGCCAGCAGCGGGGGGTCGGGACTAGCGGACACAGATACGCAGTATTTT. Protein: CASSGGSGLADTDTQYF.

The chain joins TRBV25-1 to TRBJ2-5; D possibly corresponds to TRBD1 (6 bases). This CDR3 is built from 15 residues. V was pared by 4 bases and J by 1 base, with 13 bases between. The germline CDR1 and CDR2 sequences are MGHDK and SYGVNS. The CDR3 sequence: CASSASGAVQETQYF. The CDR3 DNA reads TGTGCCAGCAGTGCCTCAGGGGCGGTCCAAGAGACCCAGTACTTC.

V is TRBV5-1 and J is TRBJ1-2; a weak D match, TRBD1 (6 bases). The CDR3 runs 15 residues. Germline CDR1 and CDR2: SGHRS and YFSETQ. V lost 4 bases to trimming and J lost 2 bases, with 15 bases between them. The CDR3 here is CASSTLGTNNYGYTF. In DNA, the CDR3 is TGCGCCAGCAGCACCCTCGGGACAAACAACTATGGCTACACCTTC. Supplemented by reference TRBV5-1 and TRBJ1-2, the full variable domain reads KAGVTQTPRYLIKTRGQQVTLSCSPISGHRSVSWYQQTPGQGLQFLFEYFSETQRNKGNFPGRFSGRQFSNSRSEMNVSTLELGDSALYLCASSTLGTNNYGYTFGSGTRLTVV.

V usage is TRBV4-2 and J usage is TRBJ2-2; no clear D gene. V lost 1 base and J 6 bases, leaving 9 bases between the germline ends. The V gene's germline CDR1 is LGHNA and CDR2 YNFKEQ. The CDR3 sequence is 14 residues long. CDR3: CASSQGLVSGELFF. As DNA, the CDR3 is TGTGCCAGCAGCCAAGGGTTGGTTTCCGGGGAGCTGTTTTTT.

This clone was found many times. V is TRBV30 and J is TRBJ1-4, with 7 bases lining up with TRBD1. This CDR3 is 13 amino acids long. Germline V CDR1 and CDR2: GTSNPN, SVGIG (reference sequence). V gave up 5 bases and J gave up 2 bases; unmatched junction bases: 2. CDR3 amino acids: CAWATGTNEKLFF. CDR3 bases: TGTGCCTGGGCGACAGGGACTAATGAAAAACTGTTTTTT.

The V call is TRBV11-1, the J call TRBJ2-7; 8 nucleotides agree with TRBD1. The CDR3 loop spans 13 amino acids. The J segment lost 6 bases and the V segment lost 5 bases, leaving 6 bases of the junction unmatched. CDR1 and CDR2 (germline): SGHAT, FQDESV (reference sequence). CDR3 sequence: CASSIDRGAEQYF. CDR3 DNA: TGTGCCAGCAGCATAGACAGGGGAGCCGAGCAGTACTTC.

V and J are TRBV5-5 and TRBJ2-1, with 14 positions matching TRBD2. This CDR3 has 16 residues. CDR1 and CDR2 (germline): SGHKS, YYEKEE (reference sequence). V lost 0 bases, J lost 8 bases, and 4 bases stayed unmatched. Here the CDR3 reads CASSLGLAGGLYEQFF. In DNA, the CDR3 is TGTGCCAGCAGCTTGGGACTAGCGGGAGGGCTCTATGAGCAGTTCTTC.